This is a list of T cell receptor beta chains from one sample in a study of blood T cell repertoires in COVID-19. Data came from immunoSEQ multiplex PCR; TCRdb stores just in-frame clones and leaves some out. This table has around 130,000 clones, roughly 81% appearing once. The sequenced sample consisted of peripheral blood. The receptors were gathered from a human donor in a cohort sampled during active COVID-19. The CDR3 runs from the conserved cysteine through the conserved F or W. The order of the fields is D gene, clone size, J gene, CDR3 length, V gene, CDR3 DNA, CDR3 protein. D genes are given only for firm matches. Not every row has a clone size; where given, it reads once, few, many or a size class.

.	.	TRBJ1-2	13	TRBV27	TGTGCCAGCAGCCAGACAGGCTGGCGGGGCTACACCTTC	CASSQTGWRGYTF
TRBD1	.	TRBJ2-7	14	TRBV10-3	TGTGCCACCCGCCCGACAGGGATTAGCTACGAGCAGTACTTC	CATRPTGISYEQYF
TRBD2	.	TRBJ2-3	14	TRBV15	TGTGCCACCGGGGGACTAGCGGGGCGGGATACGCAGTATTTT	CATGGLAGRDTQYF
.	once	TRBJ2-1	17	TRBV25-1	TGTGCCAGCAGTGAATCCCCGGGACTCAGAAGGTACAATGAGCAGTTCTTC	CASSESPGLRRYNEQFF
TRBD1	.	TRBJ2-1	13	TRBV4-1	TGCGCCAGCAGCCAGGCGACAGGGCTTTATCTGTTCTTC	CASSQATGLYLFF
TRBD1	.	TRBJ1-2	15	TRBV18	TGTGCCAGCTCACCAGAGACAGGGGGCAACTATGGCTACACCTTC	CASSPETGGNYGYTF
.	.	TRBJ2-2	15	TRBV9	TGTGCCAGCAGCACCCGGGACACCCACACCGGGGAGCTGTTTTTT	CASSTRDTHTGELFF
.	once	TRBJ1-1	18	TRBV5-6	TGTGCCAGCAGCTTGTTAACGGGGGGTGGGAGGATGAACACTGAAGCTTTCTTT	CASSLLTGGGRMNTEAFF
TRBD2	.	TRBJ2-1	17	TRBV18	TGTGCCAGCTCACCACGTCCGGGACTAGCGATCGACAATGAGCAGTTCTTC	CASSPRPGLAIDNEQFF
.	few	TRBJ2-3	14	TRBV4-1	TGCGCCAGCAGCCAAGATTCCGTCACAGATACGCAGTATTTT	CASSQDSVTDTQYF
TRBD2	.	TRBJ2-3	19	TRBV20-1	TGCAGTGCTAGTTTCCGGACTAGCGGGGGGACGCTTAGCACAGATACGCAGTATTTT	CSASFRTSGGTLSTDTQYF
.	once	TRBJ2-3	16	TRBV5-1	TGCGCCAGCACGTCCCGTTTGGGGGGGGCCACAGATACGCAGTATTTT	CASTSRLGGATDTQYF
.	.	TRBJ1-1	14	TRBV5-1	TGCGCCAGCAGCTTGGGTGGGGCACGCACTGAAGCTTTCTTT	CASSLGGARTEAFF
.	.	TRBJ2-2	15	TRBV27	TGTGCCAGCACTGCCCGGGACTCACTAACCGGGGAGCTGTTTTTT	CASTARDSLTGELFF
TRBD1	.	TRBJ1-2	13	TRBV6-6	TGTGCCAGCAGTTACGGGACAGCTGATGGCTACACCTTC	CASSYGTADGYTF
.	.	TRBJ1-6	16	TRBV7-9	TGTGCCAGCAGCTTAGATTTGAGCTCCTATAATTCACCCCTCCACTTT	CASSLDLSSYNSPLHF
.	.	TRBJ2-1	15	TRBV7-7	TGTGCCAGCAGCTTAGCCCTGGGGGGGGCCAATGAGCAGTTCTTC	CASSLALGGANEQFF
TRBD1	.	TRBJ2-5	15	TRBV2	TGTGCCAGCAGGGCCGGGACAGGGGGGATAGAGACCCAGTACTTC	CASRAGTGGIETQYF
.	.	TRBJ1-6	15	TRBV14	TGTGCCAGCAGCCCGTCTGGGCACCGTAATTCACCCCTCCACTTT	CASSPSGHRNSPLHF
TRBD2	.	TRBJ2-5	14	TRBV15	TGTGCCACCAGCCCCAGGACTAGCGGGGAGACCCAGTACTTC	CATSPRTSGETQYF